This T cell receptor beta chain was captured by sequencing in a study of blood T cell repertoires in COVID-19. Authors' methods: Estimates of nucleated cell counts were drawn from the amplification of reference gene primers. Clones were read by immunoSEQ multiplex PCR, and TCRdb kept only the in-frame ones, dropping some. The V and J calls and clone size were taken over from that table, and D and trimming were inferred from the DNA. Of some 150,000 clones in the sample, roughly 80% were seen once. Unmatched junction bases numbered 5, after V lost 4 bases and J lost 0 bases. There are 15 residues in the CDR3. Germline CDR1 and CDR2: MNHEY and SVGEGT.

The chain joins TRBV6-2 or TRBV6-3 to TRBJ2-7; TRBD1 aligns across 8 bases. The clonotype was recovered from a woman in her seventies with COVID-19, enrolled during active disease. Source material: peripheral blood. CDR3: CASSSGQGYSYEQYF. DNA of the CDR3: TGTGCCAGCAGTTCAGGACAGGGCTACTCCTACGAGCAGTACTTC.